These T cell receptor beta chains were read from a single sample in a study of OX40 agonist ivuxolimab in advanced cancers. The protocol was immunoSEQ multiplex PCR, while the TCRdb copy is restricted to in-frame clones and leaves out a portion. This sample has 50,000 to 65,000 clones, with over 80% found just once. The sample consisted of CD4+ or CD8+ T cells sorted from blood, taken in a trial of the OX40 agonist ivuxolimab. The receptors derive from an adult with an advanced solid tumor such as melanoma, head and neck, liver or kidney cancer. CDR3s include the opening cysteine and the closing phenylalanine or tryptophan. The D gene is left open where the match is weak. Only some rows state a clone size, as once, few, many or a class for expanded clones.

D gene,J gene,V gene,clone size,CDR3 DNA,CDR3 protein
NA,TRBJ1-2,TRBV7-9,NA,TGTGCCAGCAGCTTCGGAGGGGGCTATGGCTACACCTTC,CASSFGGGYGYTF
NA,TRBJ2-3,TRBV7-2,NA,TGTGCCAGCAGCACTGGGACGGCGGCAGGTACGCAGTATTTT,CASSTGTAAGTQYF
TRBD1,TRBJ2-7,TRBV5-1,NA,TGCGCCAGCAGCGAGACAGGGCCTCCCTACGAGCAGTACTTC,CASSETGPPYEQYF
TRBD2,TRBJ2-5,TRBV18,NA,TGTGCCAGCTCTTCGGGTTCGAGCGGGGGTTTAAACTTC,CASSSGSSGGLNF
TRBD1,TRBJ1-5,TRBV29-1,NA,TGCAGCGTTGGGACAGGATGGAATCAGCCCCAGCATTTT,CSVGTGWNQPQHF
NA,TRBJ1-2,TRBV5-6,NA,TGTGCCAGCAGCTTGCCCTATACTAACTATGGCTACACCTTC,CASSLPYTNYGYTF
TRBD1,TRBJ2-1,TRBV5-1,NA,TGCGCCAGCAGCGGCACCGGGACAGGGGTTAACAATGAGCAGTTCTTC,CASSGTGTGVNNEQFF
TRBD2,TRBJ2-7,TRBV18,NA,TGTGCCAGCTCACGGGGAGGGGTCTCCTACGAGCAGTACTTC,CASSRGGVSYEQYF
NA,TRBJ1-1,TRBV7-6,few,TGTGCCAGCAGCCCCCGCGGGGGAACTGAAGCTTTCTTT,CASSPRGGTEAFF
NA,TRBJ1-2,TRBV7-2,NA,TGTGCCAGCAGCTTAGTTGGGACAAGCTATGGCTACACCTTC,CASSLVGTSYGYTF
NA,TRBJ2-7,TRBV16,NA,TGTGCCAGCAGCCAAAGAAGTCATAGTGGCGAGCAGTACTTC,CASSQRSHSGEQYF
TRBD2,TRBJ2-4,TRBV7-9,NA,TGTGCCAGCAGCTTAGCGTGGGACTATTCTAACATTCAGTACTTC,CASSLAWDYSNIQYF
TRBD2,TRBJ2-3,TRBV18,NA,TGTGCCAGCTCACTAGCGGGAGCGGGCACAGATACGCAGTATTTT,CASSLAGAGTDTQYF
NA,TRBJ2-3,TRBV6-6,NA,TGTGCCAGCAACGACGCAGGGTTAGGCACAGATACGCAGTATTTT,CASNDAGLGTDTQYF
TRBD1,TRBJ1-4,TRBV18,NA,TGTGCCAGCTCAGCCCGTACAGGGGAAAATGAAAAACTGTTTTTT,CASSARTGENEKLFF
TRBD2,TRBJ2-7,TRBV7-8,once,TGTGCCAGCAGCTCCCGGACTAGCGGGAGGGCCCCCTACGAGCAGTACTTC,CASSSRTSGRAPYEQYF
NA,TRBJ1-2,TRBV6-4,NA,TGTGCCAGCAGTGACTTCCAAAGTTTTGGTCACACCTTC,CASSDFQSFGHTF
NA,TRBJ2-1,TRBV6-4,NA,TGTGCCAGCAGCAACACGAATAGGTTGAATGAGCAGTTCTTC,CASSNTNRLNEQFF
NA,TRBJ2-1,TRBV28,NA,TGTGCCAGCAGCCCCGCCTCAGCCGACAATGAGCAGTTCTTC,CASSPASADNEQFF
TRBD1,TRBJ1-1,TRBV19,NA,TGTGCCAGTAGTATAGGGGTGGGGCAGGGGGACACTGAAGCTTTCTTT,CASSIGVGQGDTEAFF
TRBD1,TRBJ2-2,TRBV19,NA,TGTGCCAGTGGCACACAGGGGAGTACCGGGGAGCTGTTTTTT,CASGTQGSTGELFF
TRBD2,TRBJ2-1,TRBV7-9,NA,TGTGCCAGCAGCTCCACTAGCGGGAGTTACAATGAGCAGTTCTTC,CASSSTSGSYNEQFF
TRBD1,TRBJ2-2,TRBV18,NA,TGTGCCAGCTCAACGGACAGGGCCACCGGGGAGCTGTTTTTT,CASSTDRATGELFF
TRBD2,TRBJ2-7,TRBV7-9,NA,TGTGCCAGCAGCTCGGGTGCGGGAGGGCGCGAGCAGTACTTC,CASSSGAGGREQYF
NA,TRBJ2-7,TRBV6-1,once,TGTGCCAGCAGTGTAGGGAGGCCCTACTACGAGCAGTACTTC,CASSVGRPYYEQYF
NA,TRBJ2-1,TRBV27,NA,TGTGCCAGCAGTTTATTCGTATTGGCCGAGGGGGGGGATGAGCAGTTCTTC,CASSLFVLAEGGDEQFF
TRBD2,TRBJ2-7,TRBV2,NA,TGTGCCAGCAGCGAACTAGCGGGAGTCACCTACGAGCAGTACTTC,CASSELAGVTYEQYF
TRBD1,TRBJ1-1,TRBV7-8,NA,TGTGCCAGCAGCTTAATGGGACAGGGGGCTTGGGACACTGAAGCTTTCTTT,CASSLMGQGAWDTEAFF
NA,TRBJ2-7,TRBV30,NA,TGTGCCTGGAGTTTAGGTCCCGAGCAGTACTTC,CAWSLGPEQYF
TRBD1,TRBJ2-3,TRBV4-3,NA,TGCGCCAGCAGCCCTCGGACAGGGGCGGCAGATACGCAGTATTTT,CASSPRTGAADTQYF
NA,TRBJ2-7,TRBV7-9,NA,TGTGCCAGCAGCTTAGAAATGGACGTCTACGAGCAGTACTTC,CASSLEMDVYEQYF
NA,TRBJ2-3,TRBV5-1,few,TGCGCCAGCAGCTTGGCCACGGGGGTCTTTGGGACAGATACGCAGTATTTT,CASSLATGVFGTDTQYF
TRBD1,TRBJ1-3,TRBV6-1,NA,TGTGCCAGCAGCCCCCAGGGGGCTGGAAACACCATATATTTT,CASSPQGAGNTIYF
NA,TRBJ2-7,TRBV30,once,TGTGCCTGGAGCGGACAGTCCTACGAGCAGTACTTC,CAWSGQSYEQYF
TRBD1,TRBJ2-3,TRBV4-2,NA,TGTGCCAGCAGCCAAACCAGGGGGCAGAAAGATACGCAGTATTTT,CASSQTRGQKDTQYF
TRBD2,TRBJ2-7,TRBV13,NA,TGTGCCAGCAGCAGACCAGCGGGACCCTCCTACGAGCAGTACTTC,CASSRPAGPSYEQYF
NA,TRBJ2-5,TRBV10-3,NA,TGTGCCATCAGTTCTCAGCCAGGGGTGGAAGAGACCCAGTACTTC,CAISSQPGVEETQYF
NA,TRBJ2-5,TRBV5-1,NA,TGCGCCAGCAGCGTCGACTTGACCTCCTGGGAGACCCAGTACTTC,CASSVDLTSWETQYF
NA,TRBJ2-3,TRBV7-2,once,TGTGCCAGCAGCATCCGGAGAGGACAAGATACGCAGTATTTT,CASSIRRGQDTQYF
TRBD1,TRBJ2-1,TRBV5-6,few,TGTGCCAGCAGCTTACAGGGGGCATCCTACAATGAGCAGTTCTTC,CASSLQGASYNEQFF
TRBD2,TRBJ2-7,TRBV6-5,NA,TGTGCCAGCAGTGGGGAGGGGTTCAGCGAGCAGTACTTC,CASSGEGFSEQYF
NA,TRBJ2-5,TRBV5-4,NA,TGTGCCAGCAGCTTGGAAAGGGCGGAGACCCAGTACTTC,CASSLERAETQYF
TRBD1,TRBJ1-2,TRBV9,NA,TGTGCCAGCAGCGGTACAGGGGCCTATGGCTACACCTTC,CASSGTGAYGYTF
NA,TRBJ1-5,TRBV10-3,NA,TGTGCCATCACGGGTTCTAGCAATCAGCCCCAGCATTTT,CAITGSSNQPQHF
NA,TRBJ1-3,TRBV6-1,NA,TGTGCCAGCACCCTCGGTGGGTCTGGAAACACCATATATTTT,CASTLGGSGNTIYF
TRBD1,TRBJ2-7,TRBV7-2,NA,TGTGCCAGCAGCTTAGTCGGACAGGGGGCCTCCTACGAGCAGTACTTC,CASSLVGQGASYEQYF
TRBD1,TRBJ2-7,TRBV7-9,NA,TGTGCCAGCAGCCCGTCCCGGGACAGGGTCTACGAGCAGTACTTC,CASSPSRDRVYEQYF
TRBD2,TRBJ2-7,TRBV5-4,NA,TGTGCCAGCAGCCCTAGCGGGAGGATCGACGAGCAGTACTTC,CASSPSGRIDEQYF
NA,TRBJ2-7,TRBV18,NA,TGTGCCAGCTCACCTCGGGACCTTGGGGGCGAGCAGTACTTC,CASSPRDLGGEQYF
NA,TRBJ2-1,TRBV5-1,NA,TGCGCCAGCAACCGACAGGACGCTAGCTCCTACAATGAGCAGTTCTTC,CASNRQDASSYNEQFF
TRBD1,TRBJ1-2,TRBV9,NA,TGTGCCAGCAGCGTAGACAGGGGTAACTATGGCTACACCTTC,CASSVDRGNYGYTF
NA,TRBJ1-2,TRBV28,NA,TGTGCCAGCAGGGTCCGGGGCTCGGGGGGCTACACCTTC,CASRVRGSGGYTF
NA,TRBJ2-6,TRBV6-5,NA,TGTGCCAGCAGCTCAGTCTCTGGGGCCAACGTCCTGACTTTC,CASSSVSGANVLTF
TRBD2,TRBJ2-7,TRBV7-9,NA,TGTGCCAGCAGCCTGGGACTAGCTTACGAGCAGTACTTC,CASSLGLAYEQYF
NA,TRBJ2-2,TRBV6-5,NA,TGTGCCAGCAGTTACTTGCCAGGGGACACCGGGGAGCTGTTTTTT,CASSYLPGDTGELFF
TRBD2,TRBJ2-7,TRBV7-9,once,TGTGCCAGCAGCTTAGCGGGGGGGACCTACGAGCAGTACTTC,CASSLAGGTYEQYF
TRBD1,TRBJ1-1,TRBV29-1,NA,TGCAGCGTCGCCCGGGACAGAAACACTGAAGCTTTCTTT,CSVARDRNTEAFF
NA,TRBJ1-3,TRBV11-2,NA,TGTGCCAGCAGCCAAGGAAACACCATATATTTT,CASSQGNTIYF